This T cell receptor (beta chain) derives from a study of shared T cell receptors in the human thymus. After removal of 2 bases from V and 4 bases from J, the junction contained 10 bases not matched to a gene. The CDR3 spans 16 residues. Germline assignment: CDR1 MNHNY and CDR2 SVGAGI (reference sequence). The table came from immunoSEQ multiplex PCR; TCRdb's copy has only in-frame clones and leaves some out. The sample holds about 660,000 clones, approximately 88% seen once. These sequences were also reported in another study, on human thymus T cells. That work contributes: Finnish infants who were healthy and having corrective surgery for congenital heart defects made up the donors. The thymus tissue came from resections taken during corrective heart surgery. Gene usage (both V and J) appeared biased in thymic and blood repertoires. Highly overlapping thymic repertoires among unrelated individuals were reported in related research.

The rearrangement uses TRBV6-6 and TRBJ2-7, with 8 bases identical to TRBD2. The TCR was taken from a boy younger than two with a congenital heart defect. The sample taken for sequencing was thymocytes. CDR3 in DNA: TGTGCCAGCAGTTACCCCTCGGGACTAGTATCTTACGAGCAGTACTTC. Protein: CASSYPSGLVSYEQYF.